This entry concerns a single TCR beta chain. Its target is unknown. The data derive from a study of cytomegalovirus exposure and HLA in healthy donors. Study-wide context: Tens of millions of unique TCR sequences came from HLA-typed donors in an early release. Study-level points and caveats: Cytomegalovirus-associated status was assigned to 164 TCR beta chains. Several V segments, TRBV6-2 and TRBV6-3 among them, could not be told apart and were dropped. As was reported, the classifier diagnosed cytomegalovirus status with high specificity and sensitivity.

It was with 60 Vbeta and 13 Jbeta primers that the PCR ran. Sequencing used immunoSEQ multiplex PCR; TCRdb keeps in-frame clones, though not all of them. The sample comprises roughly 200,000 clones, 85% of which are singletons, and about 2.5% rests with the top ten. CDR1 and CDR2 (germline): SNHLY, FYNNEI. The length of the CDR3 is 15 residues. Trimming took off 3 bases at V and 4 bases at J, with 13 bases between the two ends. This receptor was taken from a woman between 45 and 65 years old in good health and CMV-seronegative. The chain carries TRBV2 and TRBJ1-5, with a tentative D call TRBD1 (5 bases). Material: PBMCs. The CDR3 nucleotides are TGTGCCAGCAGTGAGAGCCAGGGTTTTAATCAGCCCCAGCATTTT. Protein: CASSESQGFNQPQHF.